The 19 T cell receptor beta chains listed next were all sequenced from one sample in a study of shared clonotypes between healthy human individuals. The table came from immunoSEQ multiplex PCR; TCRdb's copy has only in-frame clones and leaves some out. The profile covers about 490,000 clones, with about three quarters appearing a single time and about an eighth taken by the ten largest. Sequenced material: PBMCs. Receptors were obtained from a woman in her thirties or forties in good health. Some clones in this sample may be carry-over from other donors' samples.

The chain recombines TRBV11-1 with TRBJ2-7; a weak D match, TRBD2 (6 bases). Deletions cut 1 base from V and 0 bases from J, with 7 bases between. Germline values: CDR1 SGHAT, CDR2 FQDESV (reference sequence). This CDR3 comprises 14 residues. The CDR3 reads CASSLGGASYEQYF. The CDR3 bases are TGTGCCAGCAGCTTAGGCGGGGCCTCCTACGAGCAGTACTTC. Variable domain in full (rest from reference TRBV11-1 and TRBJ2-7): EAEVAQSPRYKITEKSQAVAFWCDPISGHATLYWYRQILGQGPELLVQFQDESVVDDSQLPKDRFSAERLKGVDSTLKIQPAELGDSAMYLCASSLGGASYEQYFGPGTRLTVT.

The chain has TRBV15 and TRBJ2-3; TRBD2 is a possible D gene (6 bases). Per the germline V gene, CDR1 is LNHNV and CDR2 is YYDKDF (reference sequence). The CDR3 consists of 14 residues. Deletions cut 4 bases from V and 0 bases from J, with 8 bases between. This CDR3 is CATSNGGSTDTQYF. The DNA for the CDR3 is TGTGCCACCAGCAACGGGGGAAGCACAGATACGCAGTATTTT.

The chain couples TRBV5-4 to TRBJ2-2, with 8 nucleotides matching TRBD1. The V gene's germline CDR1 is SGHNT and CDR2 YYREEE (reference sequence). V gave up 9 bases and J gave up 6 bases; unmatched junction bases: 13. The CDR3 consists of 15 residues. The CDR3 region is CATQSGQGRSGELFF. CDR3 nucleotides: TGTGCCACCCAATCAGGACAGGGTCGGTCCGGGGAGCTGTTTTTT.

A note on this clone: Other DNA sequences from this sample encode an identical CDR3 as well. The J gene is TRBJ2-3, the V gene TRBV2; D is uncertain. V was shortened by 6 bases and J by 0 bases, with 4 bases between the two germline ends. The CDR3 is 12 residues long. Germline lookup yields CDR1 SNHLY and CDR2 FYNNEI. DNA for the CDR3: TGTGCCAGCAGGACCAGCACAGATACGCAGTATTTT. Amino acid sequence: CASRTSTDTQYF.

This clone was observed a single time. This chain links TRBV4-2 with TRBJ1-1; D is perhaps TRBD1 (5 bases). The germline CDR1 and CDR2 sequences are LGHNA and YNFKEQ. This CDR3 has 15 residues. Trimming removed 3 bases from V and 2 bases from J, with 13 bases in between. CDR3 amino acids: CASSQGGTENTEAFF. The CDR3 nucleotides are TGTGCCAGCAGCCAGGGCGGGACTGAAAACACTGAAGCTTTCTTT.

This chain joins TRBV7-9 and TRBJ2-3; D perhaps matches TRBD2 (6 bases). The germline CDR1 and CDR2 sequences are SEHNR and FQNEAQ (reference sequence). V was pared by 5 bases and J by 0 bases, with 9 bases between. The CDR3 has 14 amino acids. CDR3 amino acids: CASSLRESTDTQYF. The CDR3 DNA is TGTGCCAGCAGCCTCCGGGAGAGCACAGATACGCAGTATTTT.

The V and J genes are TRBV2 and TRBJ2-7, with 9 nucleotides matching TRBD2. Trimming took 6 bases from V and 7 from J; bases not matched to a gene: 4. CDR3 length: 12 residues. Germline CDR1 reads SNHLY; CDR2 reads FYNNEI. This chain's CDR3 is CASSRTSAEQYF. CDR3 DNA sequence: TGTGCCAGCAGCAGGACTAGCGCGGAGCAGTACTTC.

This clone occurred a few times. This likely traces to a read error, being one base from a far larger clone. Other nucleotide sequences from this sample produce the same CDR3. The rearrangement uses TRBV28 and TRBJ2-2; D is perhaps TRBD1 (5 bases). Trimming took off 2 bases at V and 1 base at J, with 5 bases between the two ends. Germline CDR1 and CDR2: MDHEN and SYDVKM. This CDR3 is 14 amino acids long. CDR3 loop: CASSLTGNTGELFF. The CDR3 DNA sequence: TGTGCCAGCAGTTTAACAGGGAACACCGGGGAGCTGTTTTTT.

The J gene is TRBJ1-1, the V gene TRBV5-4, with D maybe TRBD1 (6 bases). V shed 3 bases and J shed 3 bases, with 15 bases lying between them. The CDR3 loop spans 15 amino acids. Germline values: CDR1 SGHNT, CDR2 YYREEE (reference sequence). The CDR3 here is CASSSTGYVDTEAFF. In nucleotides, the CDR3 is TGTGCCAGCAGCTCTACAGGGTATGTCGACACTGAAGCTTTCTTT.

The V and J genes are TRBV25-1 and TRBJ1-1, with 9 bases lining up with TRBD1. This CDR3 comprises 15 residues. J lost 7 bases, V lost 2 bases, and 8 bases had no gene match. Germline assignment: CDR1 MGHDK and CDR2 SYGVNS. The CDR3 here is CASSEMGQGLYEAFF. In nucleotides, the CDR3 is TGTGCCAGCAGTGAAATGGGACAGGGCTTATATGAAGCTTTCTTT.

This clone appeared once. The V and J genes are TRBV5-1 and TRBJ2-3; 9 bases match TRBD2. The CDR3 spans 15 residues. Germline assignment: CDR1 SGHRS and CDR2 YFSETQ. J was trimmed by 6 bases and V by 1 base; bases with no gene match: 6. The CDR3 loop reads CASSLSAGGRDTQYF. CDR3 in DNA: TGCGCCAGCAGCTTGTCAGCGGGAGGAAGGGATACGCAGTATTTT.

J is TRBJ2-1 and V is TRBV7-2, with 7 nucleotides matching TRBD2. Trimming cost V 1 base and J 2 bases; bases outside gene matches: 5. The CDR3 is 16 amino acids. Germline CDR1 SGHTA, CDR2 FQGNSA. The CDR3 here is CASSLDLGLAYNEQFF. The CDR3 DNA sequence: TGTGCCAGCAGCTTAGACCTAGGACTAGCCTACAATGAGCAGTTCTTC. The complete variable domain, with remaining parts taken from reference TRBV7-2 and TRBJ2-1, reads GAGVSQSPSNKVTEKGKDVELRCDPISGHTALYWYRQSLGQGLEFLIYFQGNSAPDKSGLPSDRFSAERTGGSVSTLTIQRTQQEDSAVYLCASSLDLGLAYNEQFFGPGTRLTVL.

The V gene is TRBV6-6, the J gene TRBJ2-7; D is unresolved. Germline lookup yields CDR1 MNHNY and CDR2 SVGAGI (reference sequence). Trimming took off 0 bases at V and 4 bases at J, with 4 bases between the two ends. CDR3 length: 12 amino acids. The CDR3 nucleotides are TGTGCCAGCAGTTACTCGATATACGAGCAGTACTTC. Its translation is CASSYSIYEQYF.

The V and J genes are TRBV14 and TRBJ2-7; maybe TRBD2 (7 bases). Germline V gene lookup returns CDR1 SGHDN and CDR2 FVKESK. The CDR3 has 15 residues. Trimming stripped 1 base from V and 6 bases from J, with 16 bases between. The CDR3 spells CASSQGGGAPFEQYF. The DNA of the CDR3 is TGTGCCAGCAGCCAAGGGGGGGGCGCCCCTTTCGAGCAGTACTTC.

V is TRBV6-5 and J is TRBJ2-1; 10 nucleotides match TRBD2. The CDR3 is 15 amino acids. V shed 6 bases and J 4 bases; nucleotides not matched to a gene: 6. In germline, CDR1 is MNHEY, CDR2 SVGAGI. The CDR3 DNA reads TGTGCCAGCAGCTTACTAGCGGGAAGGTACAATGAGCAGTTCTTC. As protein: CASSLLAGRYNEQFF.

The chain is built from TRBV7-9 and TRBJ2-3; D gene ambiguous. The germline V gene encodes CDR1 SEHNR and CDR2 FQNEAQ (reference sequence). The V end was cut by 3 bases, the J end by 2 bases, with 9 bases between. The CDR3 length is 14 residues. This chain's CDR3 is CASSFRENTDTQYF. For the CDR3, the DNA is TGTGCCAGCAGCTTTAGAGAGAACACAGATACGCAGTATTTT.

Here the CDR3 reads CASSFGDSRRDTQYF. CDR3 bases: TGTGCCAGCAGTTTTGGGGACTCAAGAAGAGATACGCAGTATTTT. The genes are TRBV28 and TRBJ2-3, with a possible D match to TRBD2 (6 bases). This CDR3 is built from 15 residues. Per the germline V gene, CDR1 is MDHEN and CDR2 is SYDVKM. The germline V and J ends were trimmed by 3 bases and 5 bases, with 15 bases remaining between them.

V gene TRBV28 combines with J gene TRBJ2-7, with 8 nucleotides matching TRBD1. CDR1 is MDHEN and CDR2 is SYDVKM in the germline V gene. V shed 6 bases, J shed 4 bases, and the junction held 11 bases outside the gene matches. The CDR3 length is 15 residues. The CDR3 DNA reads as TGTGCCAGCAGATCTATGGACAGGGTCTCGTACGAGCAGTACTTC. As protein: CASRSMDRVSYEQYF.

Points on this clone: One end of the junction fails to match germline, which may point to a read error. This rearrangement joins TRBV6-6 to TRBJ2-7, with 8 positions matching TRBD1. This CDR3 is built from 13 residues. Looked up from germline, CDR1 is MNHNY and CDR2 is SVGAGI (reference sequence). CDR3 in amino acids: CAISETGAYEQYF. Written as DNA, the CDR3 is TGTGCCATCAGTGAGACAGGGGCCTACGAGCAGTACTTC.